What follows are 9 T cell receptor beta chains derived from one specimen sequenced in a study of T-cell memory formation after mild COVID-19. TCRdb independently ran MiXCR on the 5' RACE reads; one entry per CDR3 protein. The sample carries 250,000 to 300,000 distinct CDR3 sequences, under 8.5% recorded once. The sample comprised PBMCs or a T cell subset sorted from them (not recorded which). The receptors shown here come from a man between 18 and 35 years old who had mild COVID-19 (a few samples of this study predate the infection). Cell type and time point are not known.

At least ten counts were recorded for this clonotype. The J gene is TRBJ2-3, the V gene TRBV4-1; D possibly matches TRBD1 or TRBD2 (6 bases each). CDR1 and CDR2 from the germline V gene are MGHRA and YSYEKL. The CDR3 length is 15 residues. The ends were cut back, 0 bases at V and 5 bases at J, with 12 bases in the middle. The CDR3 loop is CASSQDGGGGDTQYF. DNA for the CDR3: TGCGCCAGCAGCCAAGATGGAGGGGGAGGAGATACGCAGTATTTT.

This clonotype was observed a few times. The gene calls are TRBV5-1 and TRBJ1-2; a weak D match, TRBD1 (6 bases). The CDR3 spans 14 residues. Germline CDR1 and CDR2: SGHRS and YFSETQ. Trimming left V 2 bases short and J 2 bases short, with 10 bases between. The chain's CDR3 is CASSLQGLNYGYTF. In nucleotides, the CDR3 is TGCGCCAGCAGCTTACAGGGCTTAAACTATGGCTACACCTTC.

The CDR3 region has the DNA TGTGCCAGCAGCTTATGGGCGAACTACGAGCAGTACGTC. Translating it yields CASSLWANYEQYV. J is TRBJ2-7 and V is TRBV7-2, with no clear D. The CDR3 loop spans 13 amino acids. The germline CDR1 and CDR2 sequences are SGHTA and FQGNSA. V lost 2 bases to trimming and J lost 3 bases, with 8 bases between them.

This clonotype has only a few counts. In nucleotides, the CDR3 is TGCGCCAGCAGGGCGACAGGGAAAGAGACCCAGTACTTC. Translated: CASRATGKETQYF. The rearrangement uses TRBV4-1 and TRBJ2-5; 7 nucleotides align to TRBD1. The length of the CDR3 is 13 residues. Trimming at V came to 6 bases and at J to 3 bases, leaving 4 bases not matched to a gene. Germline CDR1 reads MGHRA; CDR2 reads YSYEKL.

This clonotype came up many times. The chain uses TRBV7-9 and TRBJ2-7, with TRBD1 matching over 10 bases. There are 15 residues in the CDR3. The V gene's germline CDR1 is SEHNR and CDR2 FQNEAQ (reference sequence). With V trimmed by 1 base and J by 3 bases, 3 bases remained unmatched. The CDR3 spells CASSLGGTGDYEQYV. The CDR3 nucleotides read TGTGCCAGCAGCTTAGGAGGGACAGGGGACTACGAGCAGTACGTC.

CDR3 sequence: CASSLLRGNSPLHF. The CDR3 nucleotides are TGTGCCAGCAGTTTACTAAGGGGAAATTCACCCCTCCACTTT. The chain employs TRBV12-3 or TRBV12-4 and TRBJ1-6; D may be TRBD1 (5 bases). Trimming removed 2 bases at V and 7 bases at J, with 9 bases between. The CDR3 consists of 14 residues.

This chain connects TRBV5-1 to TRBJ1-3, with D maybe TRBD1 (6 bases). The germline CDR1 and CDR2 sequences are SGHRS and YFSETQ. This CDR3 has 15 residues. V was pared by 4 bases and J by 0 bases, with 11 bases between. This CDR3 is CASSAGHLSGNTIYF. The CDR3 coding sequence is TGCGCCAGCAGCGCGGGACACCTCTCTGGAAACACCATATATTTT.

This clonotype has a handful of counts. The chain carries TRBV30 and TRBJ1-1; no clear D. The CDR3 runs 10 residues. CDR1 is GTSNPN and CDR2 is SVGIG in the germline V gene (reference sequence). The CDR3 protein is CAALNTEAFF. CDR3 nucleotides: TGTGCAGCCTTGAACACTGAAGCTTTCTTT.

CDR3 bases: TGTGCCAGCAGGTGGACTAGCGGGGGGGCGGTACGTGACACCGGGGAGCTGTTTTTT. Its translation: CASRWTSGGAVRDTGELFF. This rearrangement joins TRBV6-5 to TRBJ2-2, with 15 nucleotides matching TRBD2. CDR1 and CDR2 (germline): MNHEY, SVGAGI. The V gene end was trimmed by 6 bases and the J gene end by 3 bases; junction bases not matched to a gene: 11. The CDR3 has 19 residues.